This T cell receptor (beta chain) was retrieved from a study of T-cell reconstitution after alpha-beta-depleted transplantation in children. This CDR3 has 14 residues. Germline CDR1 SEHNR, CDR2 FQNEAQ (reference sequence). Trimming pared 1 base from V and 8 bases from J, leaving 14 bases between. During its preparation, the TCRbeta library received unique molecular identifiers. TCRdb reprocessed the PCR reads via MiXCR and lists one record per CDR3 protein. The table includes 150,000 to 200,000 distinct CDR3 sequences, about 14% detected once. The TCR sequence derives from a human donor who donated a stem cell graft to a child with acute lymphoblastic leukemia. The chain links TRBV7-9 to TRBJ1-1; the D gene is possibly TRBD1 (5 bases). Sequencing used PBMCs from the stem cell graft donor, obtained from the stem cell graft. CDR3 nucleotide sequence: TGTGCCAGCAGCTTAGGCGGACAAATTCAAGAAGCTTTCTTT. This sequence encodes CASSLGGQIQEAFF.